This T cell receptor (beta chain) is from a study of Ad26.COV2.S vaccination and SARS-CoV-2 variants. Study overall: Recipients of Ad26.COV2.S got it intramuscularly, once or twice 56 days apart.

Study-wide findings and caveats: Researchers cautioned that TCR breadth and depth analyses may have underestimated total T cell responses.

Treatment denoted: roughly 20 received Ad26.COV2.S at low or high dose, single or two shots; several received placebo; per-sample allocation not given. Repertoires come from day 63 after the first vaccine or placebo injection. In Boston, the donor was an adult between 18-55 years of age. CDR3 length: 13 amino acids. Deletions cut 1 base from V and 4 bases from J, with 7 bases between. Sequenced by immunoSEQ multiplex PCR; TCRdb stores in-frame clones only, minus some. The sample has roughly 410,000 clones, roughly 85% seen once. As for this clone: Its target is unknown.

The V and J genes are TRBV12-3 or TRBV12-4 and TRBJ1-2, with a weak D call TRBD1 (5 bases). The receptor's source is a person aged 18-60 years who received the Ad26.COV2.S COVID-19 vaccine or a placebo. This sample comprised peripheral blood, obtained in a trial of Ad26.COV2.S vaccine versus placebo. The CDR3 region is CASSLGGTYGYTF. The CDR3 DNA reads TGTGCCAGCAGTTTAGGGGGGACCTATGGCTACACCTTC.